The 17 T cell receptor beta chains in this list originate from one sample, sequenced in a study of T cell responses to AZD1222 COVID-19 vaccine. Measured with immunoSEQ multiplex PCR; TCRdb has only the in-frame clones, and not every one. The sample includes 60,000 to 85,000 clones, around 80% of them seen just once. Specimen: peripheral blood, collected 28 days after the second dose of the MenACWY control vaccine. These TCRs come from an adult who received the MenACWY meningococcal vaccine as a control.

V is TRBV7-2 and J is TRBJ1-2, with D uncertain. The CDR3 spans 14 residues. From germline, CDR1 is SGHTA and CDR2 FQGNSA. V was clipped by 2 bases and J by 6 bases, with 13 bases between them. As DNA, the CDR3 is TGTGCCAGCAGCTTATCCGGGCCGAAAAATGGCTACACCTTC. Its protein is CASSLSGPKNGYTF.

J is TRBJ1-1 and V is TRBV5-8, with 12 bases aligning to TRBD1. This CDR3 comprises 17 residues. Unmatched junction bases numbered 8, after V lost 4 bases and J lost 1 base. The germline gives CDR1 SGHTS, CDR2 YDEGEE. CDR3 sequence (DNA): TGTGCCAGCAGCCTTGGGGGGACAGGGGGCGCGAACACTGAAGCTTTCTTT. It specifies CASSLGGTGGANTEAFF. Drawing the rest from reference TRBV5-8 and TRBJ1-1, the complete variable domain is EAGVTQSPTHLIKTRGQQATLRCSPISGHTSVYWYQQALGLGLQFLLWYDEGEERNRGNFPPRFSGRQFPNYSSELNVNALELEDSALYLCASSLGGTGGANTEAFFGQGTRLTVV.

The V and J genes are TRBV7-8 and TRBJ2-5; 15 positions agree with TRBD2. Per germline, CDR1 SGHVS and CDR2 FQNEAQ. V shed 1 base and J 5 bases; nucleotides not matched to a gene: 11. The CDR3 contains 19 residues. The CDR3 sequence: CASSLGGTSGRRRSETQYF. For the CDR3, the DNA is TGTGCCAGCAGCTTAGGGGGGACTAGCGGGAGGCGCAGGAGTGAGACCCAGTACTTC. Filled out from reference TRBV7-8 and TRBJ2-5, the complete variable domain reads GAGVSQSPRYKVAKRGQDVALRCDPISGHVSLFWYQQALGQGPEFLTYFQNEAQLDKSGLPSDRFFAERPEGSVSTLKIQRTQQEDSAVYLCASSLGGTSGRRRSETQYFGPGTRLLVL.

The V call is TRBV2, the J call TRBJ1-3, with 7 bases aligning to TRBD1. J was trimmed by 4 bases and V by 6 bases; bases with no gene match: 3. This CDR3 has 13 residues. The germline V gene encodes CDR1 SNHLY and CDR2 FYNNEI. CDR3 coding DNA: TGTGCCAGCAGCGACAGGGTAGGAAACACCATATATTTT. Encoded protein: CASSDRVGNTIYF.

J is TRBJ1-6 and V is TRBV6-5, with D unclear. Germline V gene sequence: CDR1 MNHEY, CDR2 SVGAGI. The CDR3 spans 13 residues. V lost 6 bases and J 10 bases, leaving 13 bases between the germline ends. CDR3 DNA sequence: TGTGCCAGCAGCGACACTACCCCCTCACCCCTCCACTTT. Its protein product is CASSDTTPSPLHF.

The chain is built from TRBV5-1 and TRBJ2-1; 15 bases fit TRBD2. Germline-derived CDR1 and CDR2 are SGHRS and YFSETQ. The CDR3 is made up of 17 amino acids. Trimming at V came to 4 bases and at J to 9 bases, leaving 11 bases not matched to a gene. The CDR3, as DNA: TGCGCCAGCAGCCCCGGACTAGCGGGAGGGCCGGGTGGTGAGCAGTTCTTC. This codes for CASSPGLAGGPGGEQFF. The variable domain in full, completed from reference TRBV5-1 and TRBJ2-1, reads KAGVTQTPRYLIKTRGQQVTLSCSPISGHRSVSWYQQTPGQGLQFLFEYFSETQRNKGNFPGRFSGRQFSNSRSEMNVSTLELGDSALYLCASSPGLAGGPGGEQFFGPGTRLTVL.

This chain joins TRBV7-9 and TRBJ1-4; tentatively, D is TRBD1 (6 bases). Germline V gene data show CDR1 as SEHNR and CDR2 as FQNEAQ (reference sequence). There are 15 residues in the CDR3. The V end lost 1 base, the J end lost 4 bases, and 10 bases lay between the germline ends. Written as DNA, the CDR3 is TGTGCCAGCAGCTTAGAACGGGGGCTTAATGAAAAACTGTTTTTT. Protein product: CASSLERGLNEKLFF.

The chain is built from TRBV5-1 and TRBJ1-1; D is possibly TRBD1 (5 bases). The CDR3 has 13 amino acids. The V and J ends lost 2 bases and 7 bases respectively, with 12 bases between them. Germline loops: CDR1 SGHRS, CDR2 YFSETQ. The CDR3 spells CASSFLGTGEAFF. The CDR3 region has the DNA TGCGCCAGCAGCTTCCTCGGGACCGGTGAAGCTTTCTTT.

V and J are TRBV19 and TRBJ1-5; 7 nucleotides agree with TRBD1. With V trimmed by 7 bases and J by 4 bases, 7 bases remained unmatched. Germline loops: CDR1 LNHDA, CDR2 SQIVND (reference sequence). The CDR3 consists of 14 residues. As DNA, the CDR3 is TGTGCCAGTATGCGGACAGGTACTAATCAGCCCCAGCATTTT. This translates into CASMRTGTNQPQHF.

This chain joins TRBV2 and TRBJ1-5; 7 bases are shared with TRBD1. This CDR3 has 15 amino acids. Germline-derived CDR1 and CDR2 are SNHLY and FYNNEI. With 6 bases clipped from V and 6 bases from J, the junction kept 11 bases outside the gene matches. CDR3 nucleotide sequence: TGTGCCAGCAGGGGAGGGGGCGGAGTAGGTCAGCCCCAGCATTTT. Translating it yields CASRGGGGVGQPQHF.

This sequence joins TRBV19 and TRBJ1-2; the match to TRBD1 covers 8 bases. V lost 5 bases, J lost 6 bases, and 5 bases stayed unmatched. Germline V gene sequence: CDR1 LNHDA, CDR2 SQIVND (reference sequence). The CDR3 loop spans 13 amino acids. The CDR3 coding sequence is TGTGCCAGTAGTCCAGGACAGGGAAATGGCTACACCTTC. This gives the protein CASSPGQGNGYTF.

V is TRBV20-1 and J is TRBJ2-5, with D unresolved. The CDR3 runs 10 residues. Germline V lookup: CDR1 DFQATT, CDR2 SNEGSKA (reference sequence). Trimming cost V 3 bases and J 5 bases, with 4 bases left between them. CDR3 bases: TGCAGTGCTAGTCCCGAGACCCAGTACTTC. It translates to CSASPETQYF.

This clone was counted ten times or more. This chain joins TRBV6-2 or TRBV6-3 and TRBJ1-5; D call uncertain. The CDR3 runs to 16 residues. V lost 0 bases and J lost 5, with 14 bases in between. Germline lookup yields CDR1 MNHEY and CDR2 SVGEGT. The CDR3 is CASSYSGSLLDQPQHF. The CDR3 nucleotides read TGTGCCAGCAGTTACTCGGGCAGTCTATTGGATCAGCCCCAGCATTTT.

CDR3 in DNA: TGTGCCAGCAGCTTAAGTACACCGCAGGTAGAGACCCAGTACTTC. This codes for CASSLSTPQVETQYF. The chain links TRBV7-3 to TRBJ2-5; unclear D gene. The CDR3 sequence is 15 residues long. CDR1 SGHTA and CDR2 FQGTGA come from the germline V gene. Trimming cost V 1 base and J 4 bases, with 13 bases left between them.

The genes are TRBV28 and TRBJ2-1; TRBD2 matches at 8 bases. The length of the CDR3 is 15 residues. J was trimmed by 4 bases and V by 4 bases; bases with no gene match: 6. CDR1 is MDHEN and CDR2 is SYDVKM in the germline V gene. The CDR3 sequence is CASSSAGVDYNEQFF. The CDR3 bases are TGTGCCAGCAGTTCAGCGGGAGTGGATTACAATGAGCAGTTCTTC.

The rearrangement joins TRBV7-9 to TRBJ2-1; TRBD1 matches at 10 bases. This CDR3 contains 15 residues. Trimming at V came to 5 bases and at J to 2 bases, leaving 3 bases not matched to a gene. Per germline, CDR1 SEHNR and CDR2 FQNEAQ (reference sequence). As DNA, the CDR3 is TGTGCCAGCAGCCCGGGGACAGGGGCCTACAATGAGCAGTTCTTC. It codes for CASSPGTGAYNEQFF.

V and J are TRBV24-1 and TRBJ1-2; D gene uncertain. The V end was cut by 5 bases, the J end by 0 bases, with 15 bases between. The CDR3 covers 16 residues. Germline-derived CDR1 and CDR2 are KGHDR and SFDVKD. CDR3 region: CATSAPADPSNYGYTF. DNA for the CDR3: TGTGCCACCAGTGCCCCCGCTGATCCTTCTAACTATGGCTACACCTTC.